A single sample is the source of the 19 T cell receptor beta chains below, sequenced in a study of T cell repertoires in cytomegalovirus infection. Which antigens these TCRs recognize remains unknown. One entry per CDR3 protein, called by TCRdb with MiXCR from the reads. The repertoire consists of around 360,000 distinct CDR3 sequences, with roughly a third occurring once and the leading ten covering roughly 14%. This material consisted of cultured PBMCs, taken from culture after CMV antigen stimulation. The origin of the receptors is a human donor in good health (CMV status not recorded). Some clones in this sample may be carry-over from other donors' samples.

The V call is TRBV19, the J call TRBJ1-5; the D gene is possibly TRBD1 (5 bases). Germline V CDR1 and CDR2: LNHDA, SQIVND (reference sequence). V dropped 6 bases and J dropped 3 bases, with 15 bases sitting between them. The CDR3 loop spans 15 amino acids. CDR3 protein: CASRLGARFNQPQHF. The CDR3 region has the DNA TGTGCCAGTAGGCTAGGGGCACGGTTCAATCAGCCCCAGCATTTT. The complete variable domain, with remaining parts taken from reference TRBV19 and TRBJ1-5, reads DGGITQSPKYLFRKEGQNVTLSCEQNLNHDAMYWYRQDPGQGLRLIYYSQIVNDFQKGDIAEGYSVSREKKESFPLTVTSAQKNPTAFYLCASRLGARFNQPQHFGDGTRLSIL.

The V gene is TRBV7-6, the J gene TRBJ2-3; D not resolved. CDR1 is SGHVS and CDR2 is FNYEAQ in the germline V gene. This CDR3 has 12 residues. V shed 6 bases and J shed 2 bases, with 6 bases lying between them. CDR3 region: CASRYNTDTQYF. DNA of the CDR3: TGTGCCAGCAGGTACAACACAGATACGCAGTATTTT.

This clonotype was detected ten times or more. The rearrangement joins TRBV7-2 to TRBJ2-3; possibly TRBD2 for D (5 bases). This CDR3 has 14 amino acids. Trimming removed 3 bases at V and 2 bases at J, with 9 bases between. CDR1 is SGHTA and CDR2 is FQGNSA in the germline V gene. The CDR3 sequence is CASSLRATTDTQYF. The DNA of the CDR3 is TGTGCCAGCAGCTTGCGGGCAACCACAGATACGCAGTATTTT.

This clonotype was picked up a small number of times. V is TRBV28 and J is TRBJ1-2; no clear D. Trimming removed 0 bases from V and 4 bases from J, with 9 bases in between. The CDR3 contains 14 residues. The germline V gene encodes CDR1 MDHEN and CDR2 SYDVKM. The CDR3, as DNA: TGTGCCAGCAGTTTATGGAAGGGAAGCTATGGCTACACCTTC. This translates into CASSLWKGSYGYTF.

The V gene is TRBV7-8, the J gene TRBJ2-7; maybe TRBD2 (5 bases). CDR1 is SGHVS and CDR2 is FQNEAQ in the germline V gene. The CDR3 length is 13 residues. V lost 9 bases to trimming and J lost 5 bases, with 17 bases between them. The CDR3 DNA sequence: TGTGCCAGTAGCGCCTCCCAGGCCCACGAGCAGTACGTC. It translates to CASSASQAHEQYV.

V usage is TRBV7-2 and J usage is TRBJ1-5; D is unclear. The germline V and J ends were trimmed by 5 bases and 6 bases, with 11 bases remaining between them. The germline V gene has CDR1 SGHTA and CDR2 FQGNSA. The CDR3 sequence is 13 residues long. This CDR3 is CASSTQAGQPQHF. The CDR3 nucleotides are TGTGCCAGCAGCACTCAAGCGGGTCAGCCCCAGCATTTT.

This clonotype was seen a single time. This chain links TRBV6-2 or TRBV6-3 with TRBJ2-7; unclear D gene. The V gene's germline CDR1 is MNHEY and CDR2 SVGEGT. V was clipped by 6 bases and J by 2 bases, with 17 bases between them. The CDR3 is 15 residues long. This chain's CDR3 is CASRNLGKRTYEQYV. The CDR3 DNA reads TGTGCCAGCAGAAACCTGGGTAAGAGGACCTACGAGCAGTACGTC.

The CDR3 is CASSFSTVNTEAFF. The CDR3 DNA is TGCGCCAGCAGCTTCTCCACTGTGAACACTGAAGCTTTCTTT. The chain recombines TRBV5-1 with TRBJ1-1, with D unresolved. Germline-derived CDR1 and CDR2 are SGHRS and YFSETQ. V lost 2 bases to trimming and J lost 0 bases, with 8 bases between them. CDR3 size: 14 residues.

The chain combines TRBV7-2 with TRBJ1-6; D call uncertain. The CDR3 length is 15 residues. Germline V CDR1 and CDR2: SGHTA, FQGNSA. Deletions cut 5 bases from V and 8 bases from J, with 16 bases between. CDR3 protein: CASSPTPRGDSPLHF. The CDR3 nucleotides read TGTGCCAGCAGCCCGACTCCCCGGGGTGATTCACCCCTCCACTTT.

This clonotype was detected many times. The V gene is TRBV6-1, the J gene TRBJ1-1; perhaps TRBD1 as D (6 bases). Looked up from germline, CDR1 is MNHNS and CDR2 is SASEGT. This CDR3 is built from 14 residues. Trimming cost V 5 bases and J 4 bases, with 14 bases left between them. The CDR3 DNA follows: TGTGCCAGCAGTCGTACAGGGTTAGGCACTGAAGCTTTCTTT. This gives the protein CASSRTGLGTEAFF.

Comments on this clonotype: This may be a read error: a much more frequent sequence differs by one nucleotide. V is TRBV7-2 and J is TRBJ2-5, with TRBD2 matching over 7 bases. In germline, CDR1 is SGHTA, CDR2 FQGNSA. After removal of 0 bases from V and 9 bases from J, the junction contained 10 bases not matched to a gene. The CDR3 is 15 residues long. CDR3 sequence reads: CASSLASGNGEAQYF. CDR3 coding DNA: TGTGCCAGCAGCTTAGCGAGCGGGAATGGGGAGGCCCAGTACTTC.

This clonotype was seen a handful of times. The J gene is TRBJ1-2, the V gene TRBV12-3 or TRBV12-4; no definite D call. V dropped 3 bases and J dropped 0 bases, with 8 bases sitting between them. The CDR3 consists of 14 residues. The CDR3 DNA follows: TGTGCCAGCAGTTTGAGGCGGGCTAACTATGGCTACACCTTC. Translation gives CASSLRRANYGYTF.

CDR3 protein: CSVTGHRSGANVLTF. The CDR3, as DNA: TGCAGCGTTACGGGACACCGCTCTGGGGCCAACGTCCTGACTTTC. The rearrangement joins TRBV29-1 to TRBJ2-6, with D possibly being TRBD1 (6 bases). The CDR3 extends over 15 amino acids. Trimming pared 5 bases from V and 0 bases from J, leaving 11 bases between. CDR1 SQVTM and CDR2 ANQGSEA come from the germline V gene.

This clonotype appeared a single time. The chain carries TRBV11-2 and TRBJ2-6; D is undetermined. This CDR3 region has 15 residues. Per the germline V gene, CDR1 is SGHAT and CDR2 is FQNNGV. Trimming removed 2 bases from V and 0 bases from J, with 5 bases in between. The CDR3 DNA sequence: TGTGCCAGCAGCTTAATCAACTCTGGGGCCAACGTCCTGACTTTC. Its protein product is CASSLINSGANVLTF.

The CDR3 spells CASSFGQFGNTIYF. The CDR3 nucleotides are TGTGCCAGCAGTTTCGGCCAGTTTGGAAACACCATATATTTT. The rearrangement links TRBV27 to TRBJ1-3; no definite D call. The CDR3 has 14 residues. Germline CDR1 is MNHEY and CDR2 is SMNVEV (reference sequence). Trimming removed 3 bases at V and 3 bases at J, with 9 bases between.

This chain connects TRBV19 to TRBJ1-5; D remains ambiguous. The CDR3 has 15 residues. V lost 0 bases and J 4 bases, leaving 10 bases between the germline ends. Germline V gene lookup returns CDR1 LNHDA and CDR2 SQIVND (reference sequence). CDR3 DNA sequence: TGTGCCAGTAGTATAGAAAGCAGGTCAAATCAGCCCCAGCATTTT. The encoded protein is CASSIESRSNQPQHF.

This clonotype was found many times. The rearrangement links TRBV7-2 to TRBJ2-5, with 10 positions matching TRBD2. Unmatched junction bases numbered 17, after V lost 8 bases and J lost 5 bases. The CDR3 has 17 amino acids. Per the germline V gene, CDR1 is SGHTA and CDR2 is FQGNSA. The CDR3 loop is CASSGVRASGSGETQYF. The CDR3 DNA sequence: TGTGCCAGCTCGGGGGTTAGGGCTAGCGGGAGTGGTGAGACCCAGTACTTC.

This clonotype occurred many times. CDR3 bases: TGTGCCTGGGGGTATAGCGGGGGACAAGAGACCCAGTACTTC. Amino acid sequence: CAWGYSGGQETQYF. The chain employs TRBV30 and TRBJ2-5; TRBD2 matches 9 bases. Germline-derived CDR1 and CDR2 are GTSNPN and SVGIG (reference sequence). CDR3 length: 14 residues. After removal of 5 bases from V and 2 bases from J, the junction contained 6 bases not matched to a gene.

This clonotype was detected once. This chain joins TRBV19 and TRBJ2-2; 9 bases line up with TRBD2. The germline V gene encodes CDR1 LNHDA and CDR2 SQIVND (reference sequence). V shed 7 bases and J 6 bases; nucleotides not matched to a gene: 9. The CDR3 sequence is 15 residues long. The CDR3, as DNA: TGTGCCAGTATCGGACTAGCGTCGCGCCCCGGGGAGCTGTTTTTT. Protein: CASIGLASRPGELFF.